This T cell receptor beta chain was sequenced for a study of regulatory T cells in long-lasting Graves disease (dated by TCRdb to the early 2020s). General notes on the study: In the newly diagnosed Graves' disease group, patients had been taking antithyroid drugs for less than 3 months. The study was conducted in China and was registered as a clinical trial. This study used TCR sequencing and RNA sequencing of peripheral blood to compare persistent Graves' disease patients against newly diagnosed Graves' disease patients. A total of around 35 samples underwent TCR sequencing, from about 13 patients with persistent Graves' disease and approximately 20 patients with newly diagnosed Graves' disease. Study-level results and caveats: Only the TCR beta chain was sequenced and analyzed. Persistent patients shared more public clonotypes among themselves (around 3,000) than newly diagnosed patients did (more than 950). Persistent disease showed preferential use of TRBV28, TRBJ1-2 and TRBJ2-5, whereas newly diagnosed disease favored TRBV20-1 and TRBJ2-1. The authors noted that the small sample size was a limitation that may lower accuracy. Persistent Graves' disease patients showed lower TCR Shannon entropy and fewer highly expanded clones than newly diagnosed patients, suggesting clonal expansion. Because the primary lesion, thyroid tissue, could not be accessed, the study looked at peripheral blood alone.

Receptors were amplified or captured by multiplex PCR. Sequencing instrument: Illumina HiSeq 4000. CDR3 regions were amplified by Arm-PCR with iRepertoire HTBI primers to construct TCR beta libraries. Before sequencing, the PCR products went through gel purification. The published analysis was carried out like this. A total of roughly 67 TRBV and approximately 13 TRBJ segments were identified across samples and were used for gene usage analysis of CDR3 amino acid clonotypes. Filtered high-quality paired reads were merged into contigs using COPE and FqMerger. Contigs were aligned with BLAST to IMGT TRBV, TRBD and TRBJ reference genes, and CDR3 was defined per IMGT. Highly expanded clones were defined as clonotypes with a frequency above 0.1%. Shannon entropy served as the measure of repertoire diversity, while the Gini coefficient captured V-J evenness. Public clonotypes were defined as clonotypes shared by more than one individual. The raw public data were reprocessed by TCRdb itself: fastp quality trimming at Q25, MiXCR clonotype calling, in-frame beta chains only. Each entry merges the rows of one CDR3 protein and shows their most common DNA and genes. The V and J calls and clone size are TCRdb's, not the authors'. This sample comprises 200,000 to 250,000 distinct CDR3 sequences, 20% to 25% of them detected only once. 11% to 15% of the sample goes to the ten largest clones.

This clonotype was seen ten or more times. Its antigen target is currently unknown. No base qualities exist here, and no much larger clone lies one base off it. The germline V gene supplies CDR1 SGHTA and CDR2 FQGTGA. Reading from cysteine to phenylalanine, the CDR3 counts 17 amino acids. CDR3 DNA only is kept here, 51 bases in frame from base 1. V is clipped by 5 bases and J by 0 bases, and the sequence between their germline boundaries is 19 bases long. In light of the paper, this sample's time point label describes: newly diagnosed GD, antithyroid drugs for less than 3 months. For both TCR sequencing and RNA sequencing, RNA was extracted from PBMCs using TRIzol. The diagnosis of Graves' disease was made according to American Thyroid Association guidelines. Recruitment of patients was carried out at an endocrinology department in Xi'an, China. From each patient, approximately 9 milliliters of peripheral blood was collected into an EDTA anticoagulant tube. PBMCs were isolated by Ficoll Paque Plus density gradient separation without further T cell sorting. RNA quality was checked with an Agilent 2100 Bioanalyzer and agarose gel, and concentration with a NanoDrop 2000.

Sequencing was performed on peripheral blood mononuclear cells (PBMCs), taken at new diagnosis, from a patient treated with antithyroid drugs. This receptor chain uses TRBV7-3 and TRBJ2-5, with TRBD2 tentatively as D gene (6 bases match). The clonotype originates from a female donor with Graves disease. The nucleotide sequence is given as TGTGCCAGCAGCCTCTACCCCCCGGGACTTAACCAAGAGACCCAGTACTTC. It codes for CASSLYPPGLNQETQYF.